The present T cell receptor (beta chain) was sequenced within a study of CD8+CD57+ T cells in acquired aplastic anemia. The overall study: Recorded DNA amounts for sorted CD4+ and CD8+ cells had an average of about 3 ug. Where healthy donors were concerned, CD4+ cells averaged approximately 11 million reads. Regarding the study as a whole: Overlapping CD8+ CDR3 repertoires of patients and controls contained about 27 shared sequences. Patients were compared with controls for CD8+ Simpson's diversity, and no significant difference emerged.

For CDR3 and TCR beta VDJ profiling, genomic DNA was the template used. TCRdb called the reads again in MiXCR, with one record for every CDR3 protein. The sample has 100,000 to 120,000 distinct CDR3 sequences, about half seen once; the top ten hold roughly a third. About this clonotype: Its specificity is unknown. One base away lies a much larger clone, so this may be a sequencing read error.

In germline, CDR1 is SGHAT, CDR2 FQNNGV. The length of the CDR3 is 15 residues. This chain links TRBV11-2 with TRBJ2-1; 9 bases are a match to TRBD1. Sequenced input: sorted CD4+, CD8+, or CD8+CD57+ T cells (not recorded which) from PBMCs. This clonotype originated in a human donor in good health, serving as a control. The CDR3 is CAGSFRQGGYNEQFF. The CDR3 bases are TGTGCCGGCAGCTTTCGACAGGGGGGGTACAATGAGCAGTTCTTC. Complete variable domain (other parts from reference TRBV11-2 and TRBJ2-1): EAGVAQSPRYKIIEKRQSVAFWCNPISGHATLYWYQQILGQGPKLLIQFQNNGVVDDSQLPKDRFSAERLKGVDSTLKIQPAKLEDSAVYLCAGSFRQGGYNEQFFGPGTRLTVL.